This T cell receptor (beta chain) derives from a study of control samples from healthy donors and cancer patients. The germline V and J ends were trimmed by 4 bases and 5 bases, with 15 bases remaining between them. Germline CDR1 reads SGHRS; CDR2 reads YFSETQ. The CDR3 has 14 amino acids. Clones were read by immunoSEQ multiplex PCR, and TCRdb kept only the in-frame ones, dropping some. The sample lists approximately 37,000 clones, 65% to 85% occurring once. The TCR comes from an older woman with lung cancer. Input material: PBMCs. The J gene is TRBJ1-1, the V gene TRBV5-1; D gene unclear. The CDR3 loop is CASSPDGSGTEAFF. Here the CDR3 DNA reads TGCGCCAGCAGCCCGGATGGTAGTGGTACTGAAGCTTTCTTT.